This T cell receptor (beta chain) was sequenced in a study of CD4 T cells in relation to SARS-CoV-2 and coronaviruses. On the study more broadly: Negative control cultures got HIV-1 Nef peptides or no peptide. Whole-study results and caveats: In roughly 60% of donors, memory CD4+ clonotypes crossrecognized SARS-CoV-2 and at least one common cold coronavirus spike.

CD4+ T cells from unexposed donors were obtained before the COVID-19 pandemic (2011-2018). CD4+ T cells were isolated from the cells after nine to eleven days of culture. Unexposed-donor CD4+ T cells were probed with SARS-CoV-2 S/N and four cold-coronavirus spikes, cells permitting. On days 3 and 7, cultures got half fresh IL-2 medium. Data came from immunoSEQ multiplex PCR; TCRdb stores just in-frame clones and leaves some out. The repertoire holds 28,000 or so clones, about three quarters seen once, with over 15% in the top ten. To note about this clone: The antigen remains unidentified.

Source material: CD4+ T cells from PBMCs, cultured in vitro. The source of this sequence is a human donor in good health.

CDR3 sequence (DNA): TGTGCCAGCACTCTAGGCCTGACAGGGTCAGATACGCAGTATTTT. Amino acids: CASTLGLTGSDTQYF. J is TRBJ2-3 and V is TRBV6-5; TRBD1 matches at 7 bases. This CDR3 region has 15 residues. Germline V CDR1 and CDR2: MNHEY, SVGAGI. Losses at the gene ends were 7 bases for V and 4 bases for J; bases not matched to a gene: 11.